This TCR beta chain was observed in a study of vaccination and CD4 T cells after COVID-19. Background on the study: Following dose two, a median roughly 72 days (range 14 to 241) passed before post-vaccine samples were taken.

The germline CDR1 and CDR2 sequences are MNHNS and SASEGT. V lost 8 bases and J 8 bases, leaving 22 bases between the germline ends. This CDR3 is 15 amino acids long. The study sequenced cultured CD4+ T cell DNA using the Oncomine TCR Beta short-read assay. From the PCR reads, TCRdb called clonotypes with MiXCR, one entry per CDR3 protein. The sample contains tens of thousands of distinct CDR3 sequences, around two fifths of which appear only once. Overall study results and limits: Convalescent patients had a median roughly 85% of post-vaccine SARS-CoV-2-reactive clones that were detected only after vaccination, not before it. In convalescent patients, 304 of 307 vaccine-specific clones were mono-reactive for SARS-CoV-2 spike.

Time point of the sample: late sampling 161 to 241 days after vaccination in three convalescent patients. The sample's treatment: roughly 10-day PBMC culture with coronavirus spike peptide pools or control peptides (ViraFEST assay). Using peptide pools, antigen-specific T cells were expanded in ViraFEST before TCRs were sequenced. To note about this clonotype: What it recognizes is unknown.

The chain employs TRBV6-1 and TRBJ2-1, with a tentative D call TRBD1 (6 bases). This clonotype was sampled from a human donor who had recovered from COVID-19. The material was CD4+ T cells from blood, cultured in vitro, obtained about 7 months after SARS-CoV-2 vaccination. The CDR3 here is CASGDHGTRGHEQFF. CDR3 nucleotides: TGTGCCAGCGGAGACCACGGGACAAGGGGCCATGAGCAGTTCTTC.